Shown below are 27 T cell receptor beta chains from a single sample sequenced in a study of technical replicates of blood from several donors. Here immunoSEQ multiplex PCR was the method, and the copy in TCRdb shows in-frame clones only, minus some. This sample has around 79,000 clones, with roughly 94% found just once. The sequencing input was T cells isolated from PBMCs. Receptors were obtained from a human donor in good health.

This chain links TRBV7-3 with TRBJ1-1; D gene unclear. Trimming stripped 1 base from V and 1 base from J, with 10 bases between. Germline CDR1 reads SGHTA; CDR2 reads FQGTGA. CDR3 length: 15 amino acids. CDR3 amino acids: CASSLNPGQNTEAFF. The CDR3 region has the DNA TGTGCCAGCAGCTTAAACCCTGGGCAGAACACTGAAGCTTTCTTT.

CDR3 in amino acids: CASSRYTGTLFNYGYTF. DNA of the CDR3: TGTGCCAGCAGTAGATACACCGGGACACTTTTTAACTATGGCTACACCTTC. The chain uses TRBV28 and TRBJ1-2, with a possible D match to TRBD1 (6 bases). Trimming pared 5 bases from V and 1 base from J, leaving 20 bases between. Germline assignment: CDR1 MDHEN and CDR2 SYDVKM. This CDR3 has 17 residues.

The V call is TRBV5-4, the J call TRBJ2-7; TRBD2 might be the D (6 bases). CDR1 is SGHNT and CDR2 is YYREEE in the germline V gene (reference sequence). The V gene lost 4 bases and the J gene lost 2 bases, with 16 bases spanning the gap. The CDR3 has 15 residues. For the CDR3, the DNA is TGTGCCAGCAGCCGTCCCGGGGGTTTAGCCTACGAGCAGTACTTC. Translation: CASSRPGGLAYEQYF.

Here the CDR3 DNA reads TGTGCCTGGAGTGTAGTAACTAGCTCTGGGGCCAACGTCCTGACTTTC. Translated: CAWSVVTSSGANVLTF. The chain employs TRBV30 and TRBJ2-6; maybe TRBD2 (5 bases). Trimming left V 0 bases short and J 0 bases short, with 9 bases between. Germline V lookup: CDR1 GTSNPN, CDR2 SVGIG (reference sequence). The CDR3 runs to 16 residues. The full variable domain, in which reference TRBV30 and TRBJ2-6 provide the parts outside the CDR3, is SQTIHQWPATLVQPVGSPLSLECTVEGTSNPNLYWYRQAAGRGLQLLFYSVGIGQISSEVPQNLSASRPQDRQFILSSKKLLLSDSGFYLCAWSVVTSSGANVLTFGAGSRLTVL.

The chain couples TRBV9 to TRBJ2-2; a possible D gene is TRBD1 (6 bases). With 4 bases removed from V and 3 bases from J, the gap between germline ends came to 13 bases. The CDR3 has 15 residues. In germline, CDR1 is SGDLS, CDR2 YYNGEE. This CDR3 is CASSSSGTYTGELFF. The DNA of the CDR3 is TGTGCCAGCAGCTCGTCCGGGACATACACCGGGGAGCTGTTTTTT.

The chain employs TRBV10-1 and TRBJ2-3, with TRBD1 identical over 9 bases. This CDR3 contains 12 residues. Looked up from germline, CDR1 is WNHNN and CDR2 is SYGVQD (reference sequence). The CDR3: CPYGTGTDTQYF. The DNA for the CDR3 is TGCCCTTACGGGACAGGGACAGATACGCAGTATTTT.

The chain couples TRBV7-9 to TRBJ1-2; D uncertain. From germline, CDR1 is SEHNR and CDR2 FQNEAQ (reference sequence). Trimming cost V 5 bases and J 2 bases, with 3 bases left between them. CDR3 length equals 11 residues. CDR3 sequence (DNA): TGTGCCAGCAGCCTCAACTATGGCTACACCTTC. Translated, it gives CASSLNYGYTF. Full variable domain (outside the CDR3, taken from reference TRBV7-9 and TRBJ1-2): DTGVSQNPRHKITKRGQNVTFRCDPISEHNRLYWYRQTLGQGPEFLTYFQNEAQLEKSRLLSDRFSAERPKGSFSTLEIQRTEQGDSAMYLCASSLNYGYTFGSGTRLTVV.

The chain combines TRBV5-1 with TRBJ2-3, with a tentative D call TRBD2 (5 bases). The CDR3 loop spans 13 amino acids. Between the trimmed V and J ends, which lost 3 bases and 4 bases, there was a span of 9 bases. The germline V gene encodes CDR1 SGHRS and CDR2 YFSETQ. The CDR3 loop reads CASSSGSADTQYF. CDR3 sequence (DNA): TGCGCCAGCAGCTCGGGGAGCGCAGATACGCAGTATTTT.

The chain recombines TRBV5-6 with TRBJ2-1; no reliable D call. CDR3 length: 16 amino acids. Germline CDR1 is SGHDT and CDR2 is YYEEEE. Trimming removed 4 bases at V and 3 bases at J, with 17 bases between. CDR3 in DNA: TGTGCCAGCAGCCTATCCATGTCACTTTTCTACAATGAGCAGTTCTTC. This sequence encodes CASSLSMSLFYNEQFF. The variable domain in full, completed from reference TRBV5-6 and TRBJ2-1, reads DAGVTQSPTHLIKTRGQQVTLRCSPKSGHDTVSWYQQALGQGPQFIFQYYEEEERQRGNFPDRFSGHQFPNYSSELNVNALLLGDSALYLCASSLSMSLFYNEQFFGPGTRLTVL.

A word on this clone: This CDR3 is also generated by other DNA sequences in the sample. V is TRBV7-3 and J is TRBJ2-7; TRBD2 matches 9 bases. CDR1 SGHTA and CDR2 FQGTGA come from the germline V gene. The CDR3 contains 14 residues. After removal of 4 bases from V and 2 bases from J, the junction contained 3 bases not matched to a gene. The CDR3 sequence: CASSSAGGPYEQYF. CDR3 DNA sequence: TGTGCCAGCAGCTCAGCGGGAGGCCCCTACGAGCAGTACTTC.

The J gene is TRBJ1-2, the V gene TRBV5-6, with TRBD1 as a possible D gene (5 bases). V gave up 4 bases and J gave up 6 bases, with 16 bases separating them. The germline gives CDR1 SGHDT, CDR2 YYEEEE. The CDR3 sequence is 14 residues long. CDR3 bases: TGTGCCAGCAGCCCGGCCGGCGGGGCGCATGGCTACACCTTC. Translated: CASSPAGGAHGYTF.

This clone has at least ten counts. The CDR3 here is CASSPPDRANQPQHF. CDR3 DNA sequence: TGTGCCAGCTCACCACCTGACAGGGCCAATCAGCCCCAGCATTTT. V is TRBV18 and J is TRBJ1-5, with TRBD1 identical over 7 bases. CDR1 is KGHSH, CDR2 LQKENI, per germline. J lost 3 bases, V lost 0 bases, and 2 bases had no gene match. CDR3 length equals 15 residues.

The CDR3 spells CASSPVSGRVGQETQYF. CDR3 nucleotides: TGTGCCAGCTCACCAGTAAGCGGGAGAGTGGGACAAGAGACCCAGTACTTC. The chain employs TRBV18 and TRBJ2-5; TRBD2 matches at 8 bases. The V segment lost 2 bases and the J segment 2 bases; nucleotides outside the gene matches: 10. The CDR3 totals 17 residues. Germline values: CDR1 KGHSH, CDR2 LQKENI.

The CDR3 spells CASSHYGEGPLSATNEKLFF. Here the CDR3 DNA reads TGCGCCAGCAGTCATTATGGAGAAGGTCCTCTCTCTGCAACTAATGAAAAACTGTTTTTT. V gene TRBV23-1 combines with J gene TRBJ1-4; D unresolved. TRBV23-1 is an open reading frame whose function is uncertain. CDR3 length: 20 residues. Trimming shortened V by 3 bases and J by 0 bases, and 23 bases separated the two germline ends.

V is TRBV7-4 and J is TRBJ1-1, with TRBD1 as a possible D gene (5 bases). The germline V gene has CDR1 SGHVT and CDR2 SQSDAQ. V lost 3 bases, J lost 1 base, and 24 bases lay in between. The CDR3 extends over 19 amino acids. The CDR3 nucleotides are TGTGCCAGCAGCTTCAGGGATCAGGGCGGGGGAAGGGGGAACACTGAAGCTTTCTTT. Amino acids: CASSFRDQGGGRGNTEAFF.

The V call is TRBV6-6, the J call TRBJ2-7, with 9 bases aligning to TRBD2. The CDR3 totals 13 residues. With 10 bases clipped from V and 3 bases from J, the junction kept 7 bases outside the gene matches. Germline CDR1 is MNHNY and CDR2 is SVGAGI (reference sequence). The CDR3 nucleotides are TGTGCCACCTTAGCGGGAGATATCTACGAGCAGTACTTC. It specifies CATLAGDIYEQYF.

V is TRBV30 and J is TRBJ1-5, with a weak D call TRBD1 (5 bases). The V and J ends lost 1 base and 6 bases respectively, with 10 bases between them. Germline CDR1 reads GTSNPN; CDR2 reads SVGIG (reference sequence). CDR3 length equals 13 residues. The CDR3 sequence is CAWSGSGGQPQHF. In DNA form, the CDR3 reads TGTGCCTGGAGTGGATCGGGGGGTCAGCCCCAGCATTTT.

The gene calls are TRBV5-5 and TRBJ2-7; 9 nucleotides align to TRBD2. V lost 4 bases, J lost 4 bases, and 9 bases stayed unmatched. Germline V CDR1 and CDR2: SGHKS, YYEKEE (reference sequence). This CDR3 has 15 amino acids. CDR3 sequence (DNA): TGTGCCAGCAGCCACCAAGCGGGAGGTGGGTACGAGCAGTACTTC. Its protein product is CASSHQAGGGYEQYF.

The chain recombines TRBV30 with TRBJ1-2; 8 positions agree with TRBD1. The CDR3 has 14 amino acids. Trimming at V came to 5 bases and at J to 7 bases, leaving 12 bases not matched to a gene. CDR1 is GTSNPN and CDR2 is SVGIG in the germline V gene (reference sequence). Here the CDR3 DNA reads TGTGCCTGGGACCCATTCCAGGGGGCAGGTGGCTACACCTTC. Amino acids: CAWDPFQGAGGYTF.

The chain recombines TRBV30 with TRBJ1-5; 7 bases map to TRBD1. The CDR3 is made up of 13 amino acids. The V segment lost 3 bases and the J segment 4 bases; nucleotides outside the gene matches: 3. Germline V gives CDR1 GTSNPN, CDR2 SVGIG (reference sequence). The CDR3 DNA is TGTGCCTGGAGCCAACAGGGGAATCAGCCCCAGCATTTT. It translates to CAWSQQGNQPQHF.

J is TRBJ1-5 and V is TRBV7-8, with D possibly being TRBD1 (6 bases). Germline loops: CDR1 SGHVS, CDR2 FQNEAQ. This CDR3 comprises 17 residues. Between the trimmed V and J ends, which lost 5 bases and 0 bases, there was a span of 17 bases. DNA of the CDR3: TGTGCCAGCAGCCTCTCAAGGGACACCTATAGCAATCAGCCCCAGCATTTT. It is translated as CASSLSRDTYSNQPQHF.

The CDR3 DNA follows: TGTGCCAGCAGCTTAAATTCAGTTTATGGGGCTAGCGGTAACACCGGGGAGCTGTTTTTT. This gives the protein CASSLNSVYGASGNTGELFF. This chain uses TRBV7-6 with TRBJ2-2; 7 bases match TRBD2. From germline, CDR1 is SGHVS and CDR2 FNYEAQ. There are 20 residues in the CDR3. J lost 2 bases, V lost 2 bases, and 17 bases had no gene match. The whole variable domain, remainder taken from reference TRBV7-6 and TRBJ2-2, is GAGVSQSPRYKVTKRGQDVALRCDPISGHVSLYWYRQALGQGPEFLTYFNYEAQQDKSGLPNDRFSAERPEGSISTLTIQRTEQRDSAMYRCASSLNSVYGASGNTGELFFGEGSRLTVL.

This chain links TRBV6-5 with TRBJ1-2, with D possibly matching TRBD1 (6 bases). Trimming shortened V by 6 bases and J by 3 bases, and 17 bases separated the two germline ends. Germline V gene sequence: CDR1 MNHEY, CDR2 SVGAGI. The CDR3 runs 15 residues. CDR3 loop: CASSRAWTVDYGYTF. In DNA, the CDR3 is TGTGCCAGCAGCCGGGCTTGGACAGTGGACTATGGCTACACCTTC.

This clone was counted only a few times. In nucleotides, the CDR3 is TGTGCCTGTCTCCTTGCGGGTAGCAATCAGCCCCAGCATTTT. This translates into CACLLAGSNQPQHF. The J gene is TRBJ1-5, the V gene TRBV30, with D unresolved. Trimming stripped 6 bases from V and 0 bases from J, with 12 bases between. Germline V gene data show CDR1 as GTSNPN and CDR2 as SVGIG (reference sequence). The CDR3 totals 14 residues.

This sequence joins TRBV19 and TRBJ2-4; D perhaps matches TRBD2 (5 bases). CDR3 length: 13 amino acids. The ends were cut back, 11 bases at V and 1 base at J, with 12 bases in the middle. Looked up from germline, CDR1 is LNHDA and CDR2 is SQIVND (reference sequence). The CDR3 loop reads CAAGEPAKNIQYF. The CDR3 nucleotides read TGTGCCGCCGGGGAGCCGGCCAAAAACATTCAGTACTTC.

The chain employs TRBV19 and TRBJ1-1, with D unclear. The germline V gene encodes CDR1 LNHDA and CDR2 SQIVND (reference sequence). V lost 6 bases and J lost 3, with 8 bases in between. The CDR3 is 12 residues long. The CDR3: CASSLIYTEAFF. DNA for the CDR3: TGTGCCAGTAGCCTTATTTACACTGAAGCTTTCTTT.

This rearrangement joins TRBV7-9 to TRBJ2-3; D perhaps matches TRBD2 (6 bases). Germline lookup yields CDR1 SEHNR and CDR2 FQNEAQ (reference sequence). This CDR3 is built from 15 residues. V was clipped by 1 base and J by 4 bases, with 12 bases between them. Here the CDR3 DNA reads TGTGCCAGCAGCTTAGTAGGTAGCGGTTCAGATACGCAGTATTTT. This encodes CASSLVGSGSDTQYF.